The entry below gives a single T cell receptor beta chain sequence along with its context. Antigen specificity is unknown. Autoimmune disease history or systemic immunosuppression was exclusionary. Samples were taken at baseline and on day 1 of cycles 4 and 7. This specimen belongs to a study of OX40 agonist ivuxolimab in advanced cancers. Looking at the study overall: Two cutaneous melanoma patients and one hepatocellular carcinoma patient, three in all, had partial responses.

General study findings and limits: Compared with CD4+, CD8+ T cells on average had more expanded clones.

The data were produced by immunoSEQ multiplex PCR, yet TCRdb's version contains in-frame clones alone and is incomplete. The sample contains tens of thousands of clones, 80% of which appear only once. The CDR3 covers 13 residues. Germline CDR1 is LNHDA and CDR2 is SQIVND (reference sequence). Trimming stripped 10 bases from V and 1 base from J, with 14 bases between. This clonotype was sampled from an adult with an advanced solid tumor such as melanoma, head and neck, liver or kidney cancer. Material: CD4+ or CD8+ T cells sorted from blood, obtained in a trial of the OX40 agonist ivuxolimab. The V gene is TRBV19, the J gene TRBJ2-7; possible D gene TRBD2, 5 bases. The CDR3 DNA follows: TGTGCCATCTCAGACGGGGATTCCTACGAGCAGTACTTC. The encoded protein is CAISDGDSYEQYF.